This TCR beta chain was recovered during a study of blood T cells in healthy people across ages. Study-wide findings and caveats: Nothing was known about donor CMV status, and this possibly confounded expanded clonotype changes.

Next came a second PCR, run for roughly 6 to 11 cycles, which used a sample-barcoded 5' primer along with a J-beta primer mix. TCRdb re-called the 5' RACE reads through MiXCR, storing one row per CDR3 protein. The sample contains 550,000 to 600,000 distinct CDR3 sequences, around 50% of which appear only once. On this clonotype itself: The antigen remains unidentified.

Sequences were obtained from blood. The source of this sequence is a man older than 75 in good health.

The CDR3 nucleotides read TGTGCCAGCAGCTTAGCGGCTAGCGGGACTCAAGAGACCCAGTACTTC. Protein: CASSLAASGTQETQYF. This sequence joins TRBV7-9 and TRBJ2-5, with 9 bases identical to TRBD2. V trimming: 0 bases; J trimming: 2 bases; junction bases outside the gene matches: 4. CDR1 SEHNR and CDR2 FQNEAQ come from the germline V gene (reference sequence). This CDR3 is built from 16 residues.